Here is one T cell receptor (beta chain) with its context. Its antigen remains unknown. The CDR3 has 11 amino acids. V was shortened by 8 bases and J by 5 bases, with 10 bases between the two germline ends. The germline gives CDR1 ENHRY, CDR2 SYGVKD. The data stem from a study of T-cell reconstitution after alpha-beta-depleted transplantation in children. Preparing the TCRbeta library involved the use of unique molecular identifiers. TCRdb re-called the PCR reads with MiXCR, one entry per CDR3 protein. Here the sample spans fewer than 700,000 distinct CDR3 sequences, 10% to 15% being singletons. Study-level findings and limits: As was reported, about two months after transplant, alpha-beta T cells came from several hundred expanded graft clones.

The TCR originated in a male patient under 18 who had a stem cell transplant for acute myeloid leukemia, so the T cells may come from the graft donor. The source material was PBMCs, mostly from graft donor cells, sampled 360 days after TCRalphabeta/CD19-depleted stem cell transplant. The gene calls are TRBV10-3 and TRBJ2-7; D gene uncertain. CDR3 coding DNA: TGTGCCATCTCTCCTCGGGACGAGCAGTACTTC. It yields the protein CAISPRDEQYF.